One sample yielded the 7 T cell receptor beta chains listed below, sequenced in a study of T cell responses to AZD1222 COVID-19 vaccine. TCRdb's table, derived via immunoSEQ multiplex PCR, lists solely in-frame clones and lacks some. The sample carries about 70,000 clones, around nine tenths recorded once. The specimen comprised peripheral blood, sampled 28 days after the second AZD1222 dose. These receptor sequences come from an adult who received the AZD1222 COVID-19 vaccine.

CDR3 residues: CASSIERSYSNQPQHF. The CDR3 DNA reads TGTGCCAGTAGTATTGAACGGTCGTATAGCAATCAGCCCCAGCATTTT. The V gene is TRBV19, the J gene TRBJ1-5; D is ambiguous. The germline gives CDR1 LNHDA, CDR2 SQIVND (reference sequence). V lost 3 bases to trimming and J lost 0 bases, with 12 bases between them. The CDR3 is 16 amino acids.

This clone appeared a few times. The V and J genes are TRBV18 and TRBJ1-5, with D possibly being TRBD1 (5 bases). Per the germline V gene, CDR1 is KGHSH and CDR2 is LQKENI. The CDR3 runs to 17 residues. Trimming took 2 bases from V and 5 from J, leaving 19 bases between them. The CDR3, as DNA: TGTGCCAGCTCACCAAATCCGGTCTCGCAAGGGGATCAGCCCCAGCATTTT. Amino acids: CASSPNPVSQGDQPQHF. The entire variable domain, with the rest obtained from reference TRBV18 and TRBJ1-5, is as follows: NAGVMQNPRHLVRRRGQEARLRCSPMKGHSHVYWYRQLPEEGLKFMVYLQKENIIDESGMPKERFSAEFPKEGPSILRIQQVVRGDSAAYFCASSPNPVSQGDQPQHFGDGTRLSIL.

The chain recombines TRBV15 with TRBJ2-3; the D is unclear. Germline values: CDR1 LNHNV, CDR2 YYDKDF (reference sequence). The V end lost 0 bases, the J end lost 3 bases, and 1 base lay between the germline ends. The CDR3 has 12 residues. The CDR3 DNA is TGTGCCACCAGCAGAGAAACAGATACGCAGTATTTT. It specifies CATSRETDTQYF.

The chain couples TRBV5-1 to TRBJ2-3; D gene uncertain. V was pared by 4 bases and J by 2 bases, with 11 bases between. The CDR3 has 14 amino acids. The germline V gene encodes CDR1 SGHRS and CDR2 YFSETQ. The CDR3 DNA sequence: TGCGCCAGCAGCCCTTCCGACCCCACAGATACGCAGTATTTT. Translating gives CASSPSDPTDTQYF.

The chain combines TRBV14 with TRBJ2-4, with D hard to call. The CDR3 covers 12 residues. Germline assignment: CDR1 SGHDN and CDR2 FVKESK. V was shortened by 0 bases and J by 10 bases, with 7 bases between the two germline ends. The CDR3 protein is CASSQDRRIQYF. Written as DNA, the CDR3 is TGTGCCAGCAGCCAAGATAGGCGGATTCAGTACTTC.

The V call is TRBV6-2 or TRBV6-3, the J call TRBJ1-1; D possibly corresponds to TRBD1 (5 bases). Deletions cut 2 bases from V and 3 bases from J, with 16 bases between. The CDR3 is made up of 16 amino acids. Germline lookup yields CDR1 MNHEY and CDR2 SVGEGT. The CDR3 reads CASSYPIYRGDTEAFF. The CDR3 region has the DNA TGTGCCAGCAGTTACCCGATTTATCGGGGGGACACTGAAGCTTTCTTT.

This sequence joins TRBV4-1 and TRBJ2-7; 12 bases align to TRBD1. Losses at the gene ends were 4 bases for V and 5 bases for J; bases not matched to a gene: 3. Germline CDR1 is MGHRA and CDR2 is YSYEKL. The CDR3 runs to 14 residues. CDR3 nucleotide sequence: TGCGCCAGCAGCCCGAGGGACAGGGGGCACGAGCAGTACTTC. This codes for CASSPRDRGHEQYF.